Listed here are 13 T cell receptor beta chains from one sample, sequenced in a study of T cells in Graves' hyperthyroidism and ophthalmopathy. TCR beta CDR3 sequences were amplified from RNA transcripts. Researchers ran a first-round RT-PCR on the TCR CDR3 using the HTBI primer set. TCRdb recomputed calls from the multiplex PCR reads with MiXCR, one row per CDR3 protein. The sample comprises 150,000 to 200,000 distinct CDR3 sequences, approximately 15% of which are singletons, and roughly 32% rests with the top ten. Sequenced sample: blood. The receptors here all came from a woman in her forties or fifties with Graves' hyperthyroidism.

This chain links TRBV6-1 with TRBJ2-5; D uncertain. V lost 6 bases to trimming and J lost 9 bases, with 11 bases between them. The CDR3 is 11 amino acids. The germline gives CDR1 MNHNS, CDR2 SASEGT. The chain's CDR3 is CASSDAGSQYF. For the CDR3, the DNA is TGTGCCAGCAGCGACGCTGGGTCCCAGTACTTC.

Ten or more counts support this clonotype. V gene TRBV6-1 combines with J gene TRBJ1-2; D is unresolved. Germline V CDR1 and CDR2: MNHNS, SASEGT. Trimming took 6 bases from V and 3 from J, leaving 20 bases between them. The CDR3 extends over 16 amino acids. The DNA for the CDR3 is TGTGCCAGCAGCCGCCCCCTGGGCCCCTCCTACTATGGCTACACCTTC. Translation gives CASSRPLGPSYYGYTF.

This clonotype has ten or more counts. DNA for the CDR3: TGTGCCAGCAGCTTCTGGACTAGCGGGGGGGCCGGGCAGTATTTT. Protein sequence: CASSFWTSGGAGQYF. This sequence joins TRBV7-8 and TRBJ2-3; the match to TRBD2 covers 15 bases. V dropped 3 bases and J dropped 11; count of bases not matched to a gene: 6. This CDR3 has 15 residues. Germline assignment: CDR1 SGHVS and CDR2 FQNEAQ.

This clonotype was counted ten times or more. CDR3 nucleotide sequence: TGTGCCAGCAGCCAAGCACATATTGGGGGCTACACCTTC. Translating gives CASSQAHIGGYTF. The J gene is TRBJ1-2, the V gene TRBV14; D gene uncertain. The V and J ends lost 1 base and 8 bases respectively, with 11 bases between them. Germline V gene data show CDR1 as SGHDN and CDR2 as FVKESK. CDR3 size: 13 residues.

The chain has TRBV27 and TRBJ2-2; no clear D gene. Germline values: CDR1 MNHEY, CDR2 SMNVEV (reference sequence). Trimming shortened V by 2 bases and J by 5 bases, and 9 bases separated the two germline ends. The CDR3 length is 14 residues. CDR3 sequence reads: CASSLASGTGELFF. The DNA for the CDR3 is TGTGCCAGCAGTTTAGCGTCTGGGACCGGGGAGCTGTTTTTT.

This clonotype was observed many times. This chain links TRBV3-1 with TRBJ2-5; 9 bases agree with TRBD1. J gave up 0 bases and V 3 bases, and 11 bases lay outside the gene matches. Germline CDR1 and CDR2: LGHDT and YNNKEL (reference sequence). The CDR3 loop spans 18 amino acids. This CDR3 reads CASSHYGGTGLDQETQYF. The CDR3 region has the DNA TGTGCCAGCAGCCACTATGGCGGGACAGGGTTGGACCAAGAGACCCAGTACTTC.

The sample holds many counts of this clonotype. The chain combines TRBV10-1 with TRBJ2-3; 8 bases align to TRBD1. Germline V lookup: CDR1 WNHNN, CDR2 SYGVQD (reference sequence). The CDR3 has 16 residues. Trimming cost V 5 bases and J 2 bases; bases outside gene matches: 9. For the CDR3, the DNA is TGCGCCAGCAGTACCGGGACAGGAGCCTTCACAGATACGCAGTATTTT. It specifies CASSTGTGAFTDTQYF.

The chain recombines TRBV7-9 with TRBJ1-5; 9 positions agree with TRBD1. The J segment lost 4 bases and the V segment lost 3 bases, leaving 4 bases of the junction unmatched. CDR1 is SEHNR, CDR2 FQNEAQ, per germline (reference sequence). The CDR3 totals 15 residues. The chain's CDR3 is CASSFGQGLNQPQHF. In DNA form, the CDR3 reads TGTGCCAGCAGCTTCGGACAGGGGCTGAATCAGCCCCAGCATTTT.

The chain combines TRBV28 with TRBJ1-1, with D possibly matching TRBD1 (5 bases). Germline V CDR1 and CDR2: MDHEN, SYDVKM. The CDR3 has 14 amino acids. V shed 4 bases and J shed 10 bases, with 19 bases lying between them. For the CDR3, the DNA is TGTGCCAGCAGTTGGCCGCCGAGGGGCCAGTTAGCTTTCTTT. It specifies CASSWPPRGQLAFF.

V and J are TRBV9 and TRBJ1-4; 9 nucleotides line up with TRBD1. The germline CDR1 and CDR2 sequences are SGDLS and YYNGEE. This CDR3 comprises 16 residues. V trimming: 4 bases; J trimming: 4 bases; junction bases outside the gene matches: 8. In DNA form, the CDR3 reads TGTGCCAGCAGCCCTGGACAGGGGCTGAGTAATGAAAAACTGTTTTTT. The encoded protein is CASSPGQGLSNEKLFF. Full variable domain (rest looked up from reference TRBV9 and TRBJ1-4): DSGVTQTPKHLITATGQRVTLRCSPRSGDLSVYWYQQSLDQGLQFLIQYYNGEERAKGNILERFSAQQFPDLHSELNLSSLELGDSALYFCASSPGQGLSNEKLFFGSGTQLSVL.

About this clonotype itself: The junction shows a germline mismatch at one end, possibly a read error. The rearrangement joins TRBV28 to TRBJ2-7, with D possibly matching TRBD1 (6 bases). CDR3 length: 15 residues. Germline-derived CDR1 and CDR2 are MDHEN and SYDVKM. The chain's CDR3 is CASNDPQGRSYKQYF. CDR3 in DNA: TGTGCCAGCAACGACCCACAGGGAAGGTCCTACAAGCAGTACTTC.

This clonotype was recorded once. The chain links TRBV5-4 to TRBJ2-2, with D possibly matching TRBD2 (6 bases). The CDR3 runs 16 residues. CDR1 and CDR2 from the germline V gene are SGHNT and YYREEE (reference sequence). The V end was cut by 3 bases, the J end by 2 bases, with 14 bases between. CDR3 sequence reads: CASSSGGNLNTGELFF. The CDR3 DNA is TGTGCCAGCAGCTCCGGCGGGAATTTAAACACCGGGGAGCTGTTTTTT. Variable domain in full (rest from reference TRBV5-4 and TRBJ2-2): ETGVTQSPTHLIKTRGQQVTLRCSSQSGHNTVSWYQQALGQGPQFIFQYYREEENGRGNFPPRFSGLQFPNYSSELNVNALELDDSALYLCASSSGGNLNTGELFFGEGSRLTVL.

This clonotype was seen repeatedly, ten times or more. The V gene is TRBV11-2, the J gene TRBJ2-5, with 7 bases matching TRBD1. The CDR3 extends over 14 amino acids. Germline CDR1 reads SGHAT; CDR2 reads FQNNGV. Germline trimming cut 4 bases from V and 4 bases from J; bases unmatched to any gene: 6. The CDR3, as DNA: TGTGCCAGCAGCTCAACAGGGGTTGGAGAGACCCAGTACTTC. Its protein product is CASSSTGVGETQYF.